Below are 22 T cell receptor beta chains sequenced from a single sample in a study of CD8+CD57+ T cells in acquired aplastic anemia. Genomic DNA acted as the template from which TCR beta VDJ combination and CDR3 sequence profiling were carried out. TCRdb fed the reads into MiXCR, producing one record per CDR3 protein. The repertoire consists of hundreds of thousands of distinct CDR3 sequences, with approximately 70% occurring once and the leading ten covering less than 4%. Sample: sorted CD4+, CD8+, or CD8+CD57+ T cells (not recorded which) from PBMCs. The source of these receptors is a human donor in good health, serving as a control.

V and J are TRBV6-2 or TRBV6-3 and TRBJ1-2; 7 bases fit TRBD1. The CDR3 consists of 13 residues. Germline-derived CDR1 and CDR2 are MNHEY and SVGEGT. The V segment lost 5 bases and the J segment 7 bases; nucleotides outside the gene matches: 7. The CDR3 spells CASSRGGGSGYTF. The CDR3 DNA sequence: TGTGCCAGCAGTAGGGGAGGGGGCTCTGGCTACACCTTC.

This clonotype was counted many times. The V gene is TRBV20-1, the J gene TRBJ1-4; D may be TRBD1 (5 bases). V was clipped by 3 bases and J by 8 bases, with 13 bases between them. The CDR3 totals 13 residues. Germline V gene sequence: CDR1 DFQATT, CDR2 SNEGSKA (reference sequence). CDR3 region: CSASGDSAEKLFF. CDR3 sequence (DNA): TGCAGTGCTAGTGGGGACTCTGCCGAAAAACTGTTTTTT.

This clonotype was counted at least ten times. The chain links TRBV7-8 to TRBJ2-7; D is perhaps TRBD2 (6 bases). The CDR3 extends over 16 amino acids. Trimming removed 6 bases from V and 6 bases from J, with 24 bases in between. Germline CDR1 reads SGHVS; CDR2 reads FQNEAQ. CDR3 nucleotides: TGTGCCAGCAGAAAAGAGGAGGGAGTGGGTGTTAGCGAGCAGTACTTC. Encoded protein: CASRKEEGVGVSEQYF.

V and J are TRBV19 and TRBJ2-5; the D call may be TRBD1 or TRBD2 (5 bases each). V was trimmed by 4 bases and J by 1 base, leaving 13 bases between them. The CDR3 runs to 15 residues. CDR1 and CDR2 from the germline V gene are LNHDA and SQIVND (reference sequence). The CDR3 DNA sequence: TGTGCCAGTAGTACCCCGGGGACCATCCAAGAGACCCAGTACTTC. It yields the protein CASSTPGTIQETQYF. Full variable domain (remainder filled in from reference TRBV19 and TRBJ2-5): DGGITQSPKYLFRKEGQNVTLSCEQNLNHDAMYWYRQDPGQGLRLIYYSQIVNDFQKGDIAEGYSVSREKKESFPLTVTSAQKNPTAFYLCASSTPGTIQETQYFGPGTRLLVL.

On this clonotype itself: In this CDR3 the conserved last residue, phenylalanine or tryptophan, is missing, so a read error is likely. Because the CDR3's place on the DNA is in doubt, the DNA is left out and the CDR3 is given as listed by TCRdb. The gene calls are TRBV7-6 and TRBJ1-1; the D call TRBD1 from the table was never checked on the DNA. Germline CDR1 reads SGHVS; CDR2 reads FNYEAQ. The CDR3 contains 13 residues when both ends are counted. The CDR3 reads CASRARWGKETQY.

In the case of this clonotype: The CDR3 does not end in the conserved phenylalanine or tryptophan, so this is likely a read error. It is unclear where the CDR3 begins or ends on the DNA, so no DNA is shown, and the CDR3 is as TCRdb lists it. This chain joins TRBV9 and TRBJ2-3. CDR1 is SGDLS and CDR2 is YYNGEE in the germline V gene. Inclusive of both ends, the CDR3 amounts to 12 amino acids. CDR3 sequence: CASSLSRRTKNV.

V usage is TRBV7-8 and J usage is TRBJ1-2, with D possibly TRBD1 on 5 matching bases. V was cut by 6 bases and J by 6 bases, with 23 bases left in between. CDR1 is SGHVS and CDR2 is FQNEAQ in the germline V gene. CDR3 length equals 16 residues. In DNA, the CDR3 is TGTGCCAGCAGTGAAAGTAGGGGAAAAACTACCCATGGCTACACCTTC. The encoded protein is CASSESRGKTTHGYTF.

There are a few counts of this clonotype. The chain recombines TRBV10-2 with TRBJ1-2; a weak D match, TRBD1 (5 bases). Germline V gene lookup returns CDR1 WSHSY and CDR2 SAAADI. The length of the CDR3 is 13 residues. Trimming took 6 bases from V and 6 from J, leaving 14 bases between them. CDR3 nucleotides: TGCGCCAGCAGCTGGGGGGATTCAGATGGCTACACCTTC. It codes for CASSWGDSDGYTF.

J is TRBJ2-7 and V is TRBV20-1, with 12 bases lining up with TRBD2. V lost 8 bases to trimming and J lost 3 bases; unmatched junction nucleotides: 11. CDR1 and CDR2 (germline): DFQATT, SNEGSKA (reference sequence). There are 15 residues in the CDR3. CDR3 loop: CSHRTSGARYYEQYF. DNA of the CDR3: TGCAGTCATCGGACTAGCGGGGCACGGTACTACGAGCAGTACTTC.

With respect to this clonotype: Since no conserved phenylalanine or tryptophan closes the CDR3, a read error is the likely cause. The CDR3 DNA sequence: TGTGCCAGCAGAGAATATAGCAATCAGAACCAGCATATT. This encodes CASREYSNQNQHI. V is TRBV7-8 and J is TRBJ1-5; D unresolved. The V end lost 6 bases, the J end lost 12 bases, and 18 bases lay between the germline ends. This CDR3 contains 13 residues. The germline gives CDR1 SGHVS, CDR2 FQNEAQ.

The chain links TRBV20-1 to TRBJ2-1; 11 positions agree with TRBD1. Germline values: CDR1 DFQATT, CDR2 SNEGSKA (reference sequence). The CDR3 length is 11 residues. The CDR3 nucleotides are TGCAGCGGGACAGGGGGGTACGAGCAGTTCTTC. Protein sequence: CSGTGGYEQFF.

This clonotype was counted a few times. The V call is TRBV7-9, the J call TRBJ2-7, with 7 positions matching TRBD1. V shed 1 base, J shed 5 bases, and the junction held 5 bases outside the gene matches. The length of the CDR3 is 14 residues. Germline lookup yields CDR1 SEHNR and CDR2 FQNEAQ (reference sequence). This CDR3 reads CASSLGTGTHEQYF. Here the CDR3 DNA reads TGTGCCAGCAGCTTAGGGACAGGCACGCACGAGCAGTACTTC.

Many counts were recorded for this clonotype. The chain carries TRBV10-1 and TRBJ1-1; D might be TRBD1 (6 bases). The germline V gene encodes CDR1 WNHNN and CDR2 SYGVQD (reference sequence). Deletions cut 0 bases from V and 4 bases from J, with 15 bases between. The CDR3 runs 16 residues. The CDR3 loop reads CASSESTPGGATEAFF. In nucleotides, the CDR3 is TGCGCCAGCAGTGAGTCCACCCCGGGGGGGGCCACTGAAGCTTTCTTT.

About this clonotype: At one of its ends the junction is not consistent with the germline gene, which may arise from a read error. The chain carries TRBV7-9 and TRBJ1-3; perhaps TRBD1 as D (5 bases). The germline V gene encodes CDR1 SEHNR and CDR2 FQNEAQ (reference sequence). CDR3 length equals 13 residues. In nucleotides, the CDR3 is TGTGCCAGCAGCAGAGATATTGGGGCGGCGATAGATTTT. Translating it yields CASSRDIGAAIDF.

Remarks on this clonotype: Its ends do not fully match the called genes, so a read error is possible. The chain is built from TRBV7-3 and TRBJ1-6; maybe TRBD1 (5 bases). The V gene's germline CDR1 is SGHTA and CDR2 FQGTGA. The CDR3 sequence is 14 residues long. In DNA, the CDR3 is TGTGCCAGCGCGGGGACCCCGGGTGAGTCCCAGTACCTCTTT. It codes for CASAGTPGESQYLF.

The CDR3: CSGVKTEGVTSEQFF. In nucleotides, the CDR3 is TGCAGTGGGGTGAAGACTGAAGGTGTCACAAGTGAGCAGTTCTTC. The rearrangement links TRBV20-1 to TRBJ2-1; unclear D gene. CDR1 and CDR2 from the germline V gene are DFQATT and SNEGSKA (reference sequence). The CDR3 runs to 15 residues. The V end lost 7 bases, the J end lost 9 bases, and 25 bases lay between the germline ends.

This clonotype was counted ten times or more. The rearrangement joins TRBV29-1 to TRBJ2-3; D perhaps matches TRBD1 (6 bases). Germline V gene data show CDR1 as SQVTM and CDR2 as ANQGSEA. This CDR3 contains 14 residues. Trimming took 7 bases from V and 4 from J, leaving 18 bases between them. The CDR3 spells CSGTTGGRPDTQYF. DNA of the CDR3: TGCAGCGGAACGACTGGGGGCAGGCCAGATACGCAGTATTTT.

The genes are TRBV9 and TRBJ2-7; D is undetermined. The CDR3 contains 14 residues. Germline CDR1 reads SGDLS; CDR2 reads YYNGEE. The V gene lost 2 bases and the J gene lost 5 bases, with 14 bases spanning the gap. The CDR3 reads CASSVPEDSDEQYF. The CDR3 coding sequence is TGTGCCAGCAGCGTGCCCGAAGACTCAGACGAGCAGTACTTC.

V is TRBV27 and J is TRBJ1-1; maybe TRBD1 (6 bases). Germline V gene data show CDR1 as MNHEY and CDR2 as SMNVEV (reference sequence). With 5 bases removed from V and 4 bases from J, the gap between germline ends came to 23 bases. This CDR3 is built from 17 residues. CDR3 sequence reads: CASSLSNLGGASTEAFF. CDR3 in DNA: TGTGCCAGCAGTCTCTCAAATTTGGGGGGGGCGTCCACTGAAGCTTTCTTT.

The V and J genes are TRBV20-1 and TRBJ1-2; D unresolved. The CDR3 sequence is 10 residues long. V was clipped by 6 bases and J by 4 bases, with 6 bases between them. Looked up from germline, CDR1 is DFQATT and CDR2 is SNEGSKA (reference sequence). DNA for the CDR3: TGCAGTGCCCCTTCCTATGGCTACACCTTC. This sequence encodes CSAPSYGYTF.

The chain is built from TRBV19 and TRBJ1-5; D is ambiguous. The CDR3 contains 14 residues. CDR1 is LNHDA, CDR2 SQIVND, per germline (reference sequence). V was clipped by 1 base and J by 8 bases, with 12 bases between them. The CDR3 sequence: CASSIGGPVEPQHF. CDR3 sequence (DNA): TGTGCCAGTAGTATAGGCGGACCAGTGGAGCCCCAGCATTTT.

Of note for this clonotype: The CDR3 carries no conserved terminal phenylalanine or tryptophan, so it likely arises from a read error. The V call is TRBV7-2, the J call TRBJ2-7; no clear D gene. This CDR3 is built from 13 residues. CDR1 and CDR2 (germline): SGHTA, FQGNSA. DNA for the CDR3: TGCGCCAGCAGCCTAGGACGAGGCGACACGCAGTACTCC. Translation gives CASSLGRGDTQYS.